This TCR beta chain emerged from a study of blood T cell repertoires in COVID-19. Looking at the study overall: The cDNA or gDNA used as material had been derived from T cells, B-cell-depleted T cells, or PBMCs.

Study processing details: By means of reference gene primer amplification, nucleated cell counts were estimated. Generated by immunoSEQ multiplex PCR, the TCRdb table keeps only in-frame clones and is missing some. V and J calls and clone size follow that table, whereas D and trimming were derived from the DNA. Of approximately 300,000 clones detected, 90% appear once; the ten largest clones hold 2% to 3%. This TCR derives from a man between 60 and 75 years old who had recovered from COVID-19. The sequenced sample was PBMCs or T cells enriched from blood (not recorded which).

In DNA form, the CDR3 reads TGTGCCAGCAGTACGGGACAGCAAACGCAGTATTTT. The encoded protein is CASSTGQQTQYF. The chain has TRBV12-3 or TRBV12-4 and TRBJ2-3; 7 nucleotides line up with TRBD1. The CDR3 loop spans 12 amino acids. V trimming: 5 bases; J trimming: 9 bases; junction bases outside the gene matches: 5.